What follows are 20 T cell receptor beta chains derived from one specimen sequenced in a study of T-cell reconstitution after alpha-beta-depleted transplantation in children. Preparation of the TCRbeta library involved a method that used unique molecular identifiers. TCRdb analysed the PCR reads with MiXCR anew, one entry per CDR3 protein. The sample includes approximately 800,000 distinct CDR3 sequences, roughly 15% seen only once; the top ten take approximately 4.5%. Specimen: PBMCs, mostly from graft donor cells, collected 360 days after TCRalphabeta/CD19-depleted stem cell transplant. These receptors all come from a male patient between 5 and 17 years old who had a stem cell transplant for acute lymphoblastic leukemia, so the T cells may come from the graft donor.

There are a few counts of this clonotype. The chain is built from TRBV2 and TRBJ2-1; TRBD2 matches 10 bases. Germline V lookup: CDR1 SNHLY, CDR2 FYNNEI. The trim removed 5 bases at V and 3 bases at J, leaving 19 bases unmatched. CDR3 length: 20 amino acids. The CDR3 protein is CASSQYLAGALDLGYNEQFF. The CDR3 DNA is TGTGCCAGCAGTCAGTACCTAGCGGGAGCTCTAGATCTCGGCTACAATGAGCAGTTCTTC. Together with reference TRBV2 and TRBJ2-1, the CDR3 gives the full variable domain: EPEVTQTPSHQVTQMGQEVILRCVPISNHLYFYWYRQILGQKVEFLVSFYNNEISEKSEIFDDQFSVERPDGSNFTLKIRSTKLEDSAMYFCASSQYLAGALDLGYNEQFFGPGTRLTVL.

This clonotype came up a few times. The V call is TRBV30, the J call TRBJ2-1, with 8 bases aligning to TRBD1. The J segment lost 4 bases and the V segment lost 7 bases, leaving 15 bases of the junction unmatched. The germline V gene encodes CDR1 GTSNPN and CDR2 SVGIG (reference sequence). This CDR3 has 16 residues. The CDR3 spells CALHGSGTGAYNEQFF. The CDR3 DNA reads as TGTGCCTTACACGGTTCCGGGACAGGAGCTTACAATGAGCAGTTCTTC.

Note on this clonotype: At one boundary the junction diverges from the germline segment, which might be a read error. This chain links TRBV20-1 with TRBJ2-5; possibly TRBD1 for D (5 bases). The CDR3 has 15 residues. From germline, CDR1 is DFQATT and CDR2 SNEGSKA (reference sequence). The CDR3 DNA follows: TGCTGTGCTAGTGATATAAACACAGGATTCGAGACCCAGTACTTC. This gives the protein CCASDINTGFETQYF.

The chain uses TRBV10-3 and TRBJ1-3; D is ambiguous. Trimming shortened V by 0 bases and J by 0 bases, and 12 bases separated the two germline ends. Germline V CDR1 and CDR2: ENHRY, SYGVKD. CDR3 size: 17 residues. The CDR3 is CAISESMVSDSGNTIYF. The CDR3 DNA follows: TGTGCCATCAGTGAGTCGATGGTGTCAGACTCTGGAAACACCATATATTTT.

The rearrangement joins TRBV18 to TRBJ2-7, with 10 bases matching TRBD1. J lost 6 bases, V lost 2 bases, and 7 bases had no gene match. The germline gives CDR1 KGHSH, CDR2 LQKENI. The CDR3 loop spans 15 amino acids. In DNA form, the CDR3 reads TGTGCCAGCTCACCAACCGGGACAGGGGTGTTCGAGCAGTACTTC. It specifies CASSPTGTGVFEQYF.

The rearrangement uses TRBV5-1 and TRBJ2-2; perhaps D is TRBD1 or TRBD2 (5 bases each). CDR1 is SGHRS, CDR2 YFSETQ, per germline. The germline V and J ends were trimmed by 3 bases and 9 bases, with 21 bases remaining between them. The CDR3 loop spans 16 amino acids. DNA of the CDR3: TGCGCCAGCAGCTCGTCCCTCGGGACGAATATCAGGGAGCTGTTTTTT. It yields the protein CASSSSLGTNIRELFF.

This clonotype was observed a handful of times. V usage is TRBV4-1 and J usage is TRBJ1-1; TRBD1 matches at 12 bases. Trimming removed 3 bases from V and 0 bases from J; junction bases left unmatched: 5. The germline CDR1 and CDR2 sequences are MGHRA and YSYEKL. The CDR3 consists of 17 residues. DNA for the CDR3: TGCGCCAGCAGCCAGGTTGGGACAGGGGGCCTGAACACTGAAGCTTTCTTT. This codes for CASSQVGTGGLNTEAFF.

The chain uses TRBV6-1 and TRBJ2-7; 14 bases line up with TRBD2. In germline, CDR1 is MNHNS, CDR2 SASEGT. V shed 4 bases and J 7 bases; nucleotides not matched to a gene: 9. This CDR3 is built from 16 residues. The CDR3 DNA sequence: TGTGCCAGCAGTGCCCGACTAGCGGGAGGGCTAGAGGAGCAGTACTTC. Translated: CASSARLAGGLEEQYF.

CDR3 amino acids: CASSPYSGLTSADTQYF. CDR3 DNA: TGTGCCAGCAGCCCATATTCGGGACTCACAAGCGCAGATACGCAGTATTTT. This chain uses TRBV7-9 with TRBJ2-3; a possible D gene is TRBD2 (6 bases). CDR3 length: 17 amino acids. Trimming pared 5 bases from V and 4 bases from J, leaving 22 bases between. Germline V gene data show CDR1 as SEHNR and CDR2 as FQNEAQ (reference sequence). Full variable domain (missing parts from reference TRBV7-9 and TRBJ2-3): DTGVSQNPRHKITKRGQNVTFRCDPISEHNRLYWYRQTLGQGPEFLTYFQNEAQLEKSRLLSDRFSAERPKGSFSTLEIQRTEQGDSAMYLCASSPYSGLTSADTQYFGPGTRLTVL.

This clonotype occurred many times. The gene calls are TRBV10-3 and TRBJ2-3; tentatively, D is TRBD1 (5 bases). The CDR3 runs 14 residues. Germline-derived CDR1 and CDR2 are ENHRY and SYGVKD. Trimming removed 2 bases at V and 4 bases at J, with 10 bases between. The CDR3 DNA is TGTGCCATCAGTGAGCCCACCAGGGCAGATACGCAGTATTTT. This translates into CAISEPTRADTQYF.

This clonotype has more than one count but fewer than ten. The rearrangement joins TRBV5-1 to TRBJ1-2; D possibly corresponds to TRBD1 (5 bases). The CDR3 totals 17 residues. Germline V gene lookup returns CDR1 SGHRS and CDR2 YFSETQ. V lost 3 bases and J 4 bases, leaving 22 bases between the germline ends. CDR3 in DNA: TGCGCCAGCAGCTCTCGACAGAGCCTCATCCACGCCTATGGCTACACCTTC. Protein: CASSSRQSLIHAYGYTF.

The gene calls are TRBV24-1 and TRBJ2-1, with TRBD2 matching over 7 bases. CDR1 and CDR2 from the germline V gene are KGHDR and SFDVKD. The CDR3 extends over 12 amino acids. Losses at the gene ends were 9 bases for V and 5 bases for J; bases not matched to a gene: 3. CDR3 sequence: CATAGTNNEQFF. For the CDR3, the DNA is TGTGCCACCGCCGGGACTAACAATGAGCAGTTCTTC.

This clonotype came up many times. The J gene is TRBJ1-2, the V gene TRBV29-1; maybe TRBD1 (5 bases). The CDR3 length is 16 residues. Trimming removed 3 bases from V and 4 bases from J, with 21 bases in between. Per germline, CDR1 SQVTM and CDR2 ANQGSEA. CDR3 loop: CSVEFRQAARGYGYTF. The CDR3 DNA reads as TGCAGCGTTGAGTTCAGGCAGGCAGCAAGGGGCTATGGCTACACCTTC.

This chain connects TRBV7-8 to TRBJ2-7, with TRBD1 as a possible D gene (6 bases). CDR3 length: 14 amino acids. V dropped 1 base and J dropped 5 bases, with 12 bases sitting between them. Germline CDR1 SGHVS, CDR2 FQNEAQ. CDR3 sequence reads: CASSLGDTGNEQYV. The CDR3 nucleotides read TGTGCCAGCAGCTTAGGTGACACAGGGAACGAGCAGTACGTC.

Here the CDR3 DNA reads TGTGCCAGCAGCCCAGGGGTTTTTAACACCGGGGAGCTGTTTTTT. It translates to CASSPGVFNTGELFF. This rearrangement joins TRBV11-2 to TRBJ2-2; D might be TRBD1 (6 bases). This CDR3 is 15 amino acids long. With 5 bases removed from V and 2 bases from J, the gap between germline ends came to 12 bases. The germline gives CDR1 SGHAT, CDR2 FQNNGV.

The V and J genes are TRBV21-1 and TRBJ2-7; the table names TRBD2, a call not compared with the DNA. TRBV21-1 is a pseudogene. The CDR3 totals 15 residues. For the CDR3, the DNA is TGTGCCAGCAGCGCGGGACTAGCCTCTCCCTACGAGCAGTACTTC. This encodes CASSAGLASPYEQYF.

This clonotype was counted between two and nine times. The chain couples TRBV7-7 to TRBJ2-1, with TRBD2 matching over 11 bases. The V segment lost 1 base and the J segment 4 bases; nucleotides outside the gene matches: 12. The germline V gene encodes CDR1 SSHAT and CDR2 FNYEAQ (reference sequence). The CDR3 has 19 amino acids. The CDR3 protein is CASSLGPIAGGPLYNEQFF. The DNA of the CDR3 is TGTGCCAGCAGCTTAGGCCCCATAGCGGGAGGGCCCCTTTACAATGAGCAGTTCTTC. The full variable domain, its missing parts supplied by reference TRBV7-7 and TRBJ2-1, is GAGVSQSPRYKVTKRGQDVTLRCDPISSHATLYWYQQALGQGPEFLTYFNYEAQPDKSGLPSDRFSAERPEGSISTLTIQRTEQRDSAMYRCASSLGPIAGGPLYNEQFFGPGTRLTVL.

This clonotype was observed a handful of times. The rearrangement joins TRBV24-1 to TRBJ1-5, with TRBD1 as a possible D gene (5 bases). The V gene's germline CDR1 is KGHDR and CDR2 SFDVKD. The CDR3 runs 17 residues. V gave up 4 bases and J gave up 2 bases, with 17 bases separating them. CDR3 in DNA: TGTGCCACCAGTGACGTGGACATCTATGGTGGCAATCAGCCCCAGCATTTT. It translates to CATSDVDIYGGNQPQHF.

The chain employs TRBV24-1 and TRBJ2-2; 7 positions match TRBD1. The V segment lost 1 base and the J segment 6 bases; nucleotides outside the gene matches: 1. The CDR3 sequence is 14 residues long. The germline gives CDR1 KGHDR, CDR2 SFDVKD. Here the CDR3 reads CATSDFTGAGELFF. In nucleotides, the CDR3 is TGTGCCACCAGTGATTTTACAGGGGCCGGGGAGCTGTTTTTT.

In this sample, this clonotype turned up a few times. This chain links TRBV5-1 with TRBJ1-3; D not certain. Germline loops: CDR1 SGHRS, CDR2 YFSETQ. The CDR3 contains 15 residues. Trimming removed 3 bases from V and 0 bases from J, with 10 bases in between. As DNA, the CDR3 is TGCGCCAGCAGCTGGGCCGGCATCTCTGGAAACACCATATATTTT. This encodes CASSWAGISGNTIYF. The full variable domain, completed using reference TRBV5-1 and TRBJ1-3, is KAGVTQTPRYLIKTRGQQVTLSCSPISGHRSVSWYQQTPGQGLQFLFEYFSETQRNKGNFPGRFSGRQFSNSRSEMNVSTLELGDSALYLCASSWAGISGNTIYFGEGSWLTVV.